One and the same sample provided the 32 T cell receptor delta chains below, sequenced in a study of γδ T cells in repeated Plasmodium falciparum infection. TCRdb re-called the multiplex PCR reads using CATT. The sample has tens of thousands of delta-chain clones; roughly 1.8% are singletons. Flow sorting of PBMC yielded separate Vgamma9/Vdelta2+ and Vdelta2-negative gammadelta T cell populations for bulk repertoire analysis. Material for sequencing was gamma-delta T cells from blood. Source of these receptors: a pool of human donors (malaria-infected and uninfected, not separated).

This clone was detected many times. This sequence may be a read error, since a much larger clone differs from it by one base. No J gene was named, though the V gene is TRDV1; TRDD3 reflects the table's D call only, with no check against the DNA. This CDR3 has 17 amino acids. Germline V gives CDR1 TSWWSYY, CDR2 QGS. The CDR3 protein is CALGGIALHWGIGRLIF. The CDR3 region has the DNA TGTGCTCTTGGGGGAATTGCATTGCACTGGGGGATAGGAAGGCTGATCTTT.

A word on this clone: TCRdb has a much larger clone's protein, which differs at residue 10 from the translation of this DNA, likely because of a read error; what is shown is the protein translated from the DNA. The gene calls are TRDV1 and TRDJ1; 9 bases are a match to TRDD3. TCRdb does not report a J gene; here it was assigned by matching the DNA to germline references. Germline loops: CDR1 TSWWSYY, CDR2 QGS. The CDR3 is made up of 24 amino acids. J was trimmed by 0 bases and V by 0 bases; bases with no gene match: 26. The CDR3 DNA reads TGTGCTCTTGGGGAACTATTGGAGTTTGCGTCCGGGTGGTCTGGGGGATCCTACACCGATAAACTCATCTTT. It translates to CALGELLEFASGWSGGSYTDKLIF.

The sample holds many counts of this clone. A far bigger clonotype differs at one base, so this is likely a read error. Other DNA sequences in the same sample also yield this CDR3. J is TRDJ1 and V is TRDV2; TRDD2 might be the D (5 bases). Trimming shortened V by 4 bases and J by 0 bases, and 11 bases separated the two germline ends. The CDR3 spans 14 residues. The germline CDR1 and CDR2 sequences are GEAIGNYY and EKD. The CDR3 bases are TGTGCCTGTGATTCCTTACTTAACACCGATAAACTCATCTTT. This gives the protein CACDSLLNTDKLIF.

The table lists this clone with many counts. A far larger clone is off by one base, so a read error is likely. The sample has other DNA sequences that encode this CDR3 too. The V and J genes are TRDV1 and TRDJ1; D could derive from TRDD2 or TRDD3 (5 bases each). The CDR3 sequence is 20 residues long. Germline V gene sequence: CDR1 TSWWSYY, CDR2 QGS. Between the trimmed V and J ends, which lost 1 base and 4 bases, there was a span of 28 bases. The CDR3 sequence: CALGEPGALRSGGSSDKLIF. The DNA of the CDR3 is TGTGCTCTTGGGGAACCGGGGGCCCTACGCTCCGGGGGGTCAAGCGATAAACTCATCTTT.

This clone showed up just a few times. TCRdb's protein, taken from a much larger clone, differs from this DNA's translation at residue 17, likely owing to a read error; the protein displayed comes from the DNA. The chain uses TRDV1 and TRDJ1, with TRDD3 matching over 8 bases. The germline V gene has CDR1 TSWWSYY and CDR2 QGS. Losses at the gene ends were 6 bases for V and 3 bases for J; bases not matched to a gene: 30. The CDR3 is made up of 22 amino acids. Written as DNA, the CDR3 is TGTGCTCTTGGTGTAAACCCGCCTTCCGACGACCAATGTGGGATACGCTCCGATAAACTCATCTTT. It codes for CALGVNPPSDDQCGIRSDKLIF.

This clone appeared a few times. TCRdb's protein for this DNA is that of a much larger clone and differs from the translation at residue 11, likely a read error; the protein shown is the DNA translation. The chain employs TRDV2 and TRDJ1, with D uncertain. Because TCRdb records no J gene, it was assigned here through a match of the DNA to germline. The V gene's germline CDR1 is GEAIGNYY and CDR2 EKD. The CDR3 spans 21 residues. Trimming cost V 3 bases and J 6 bases, with 37 bases left between them. This chain's CDR3 is CACDPITPEGLSPGPLNKLIF. The CDR3 DNA sequence: TGTGCCTGTGACCCAATAACGCCTGAGGGTTTGAGCCCGGGGCCTCTTAATAAACTCATCTTT.

This clone was seen a handful of times. The protein given by TCRdb reflects a much larger clone and differs at residue 22 from this DNA's translation, likely from a read error; the protein shown is the DNA's translation. The V gene was identified as TRAV38-2/DV8, while no J gene was called; TRDD3, the table's D call, was not compared with the DNA. Germline values: CDR1 TSESDYY, CDR2 QEAYKQQN. The CDR3 runs to 24 residues. The CDR3, as DNA: TGTGCTTATAGGAGCTGGTACCGCCCTCCTACTGGGGGCCAGAGCCCCTGGGACACCCGACAGGTGTTTTTC. Residues: CAYRSWYRPPTGGQSPWDTRQVFF.

This clone was observed a few times. A far larger clone is a single base away, which makes a read error likely. Distinct nucleotide sequences in the sample also encode this CDR3. The CDR3 is CALGDSFRPDKLIF. The CDR3 coding sequence is TGCGCTCTTGGGGACTCCTTCCGACCTGATAAACTCATCTTT. The chain is built from TRDV1 and TRDJ1, with a weak D call TRDD2 (6 bases). This CDR3 region has 14 residues. From germline, CDR1 is TSWWSYY and CDR2 QGS.

To note about this clone: TCRdb lists the protein of a much larger clone for this DNA, which differs at residue 3, so this is likely a read error; the protein given here is translated from the DNA itself. The CDR3 reads CAPGETFGSYEEAGGYADKLIF. The CDR3 coding sequence is TGTGCTCCTGGGGAAACCTTTGGTTCCTACGAAGAGGCTGGGGGATACGCCGATAAACTCATCTTT. The chain recombines TRDV1 with TRDJ1; 12 bases agree with TRDD3. The J gene is not listed in TCRdb, so it was assigned here from a DNA match to germline. From germline, CDR1 is TSWWSYY and CDR2 QGS. This CDR3 has 22 amino acids.

Note on this clone: TCRdb's listed protein matches a much larger clone and diverges from this DNA's translation at residue 9, likely through a read error; the protein shown comes from the DNA. CDR3 coding DNA: TGTGCTCTTGGGGAAGAGGGTCTACCGGGGGATACCATAAGACTCATCTTT. Residues: CALGEEGLPGDTIRLIF. The chain recombines TRDV1 with TRDJ1, with 9 bases that match TRDD3. The CDR3 runs 17 residues. From germline, CDR1 is TSWWSYY and CDR2 QGS. The V gene end was trimmed by 2 bases and the J gene end by 10 bases; junction bases not matched to a gene: 17.

This clone was recorded many times. TCRdb shows a much larger clone's protein in place of this DNA's translation, and the two differ at residue 3, likely through a read error; the protein shown is translated from the DNA. For the CDR3, the DNA is TGTGCTCCTGACGCTCAAGGGTACACCGATAAACTCATCTTT. Its protein is CAPDAQGYTDKLIF. The chain joins TRDV1 to TRDJ1, with D uncertain. The CDR3 has 14 residues. Germline V gives CDR1 TSWWSYY, CDR2 QGS. Trimming removed 10 bases at V and 0 bases at J, with 15 bases between.

Notes on this clone: With a far larger clone one base away, a read error is the likely cause. Other DNA sequences in the sample encode the same CDR3. The chain couples TRDV2 to TRDJ1; a weak D match, TRDD3 (6 bases). The J gene, missing from TCRdb, was assigned here through DNA to germline matching. Trimming cost V 0 bases and J 0 bases, with 34 bases left between them. The CDR3 runs 23 residues. Germline V gene sequence: CDR1 GEAIGNYY, CDR2 EKD. The CDR3 sequence: CACDTEFSKLGDTRQTYTDKLIF. The CDR3 DNA reads as TGTGCCTGTGACACCGAGTTCTCCAAACTGGGAGATACGCGCCAAACGTACACCGATAAACTCATCTTT.

Points on this clone: This sequence is one base from a far larger clone and is likely a read error. Other DNA sequences within the sample encode an identical CDR3. In DNA form, the CDR3 reads TGTGCTCTTGGACTAACCGTCTACTGGGCTACCGATAAACTCATCTTC. The encoded protein is CALGLTVYWATDKLIF. V usage is TRDV1 and J usage is TRDJ1, with D possibly being TRDD3 (6 bases). Germline lookup yields CDR1 TSWWSYY and CDR2 QGS. CDR3 length: 16 residues.

This clone was seen at least ten times. Other DNA sequences in the sample encode the same CDR3. The chain couples TRDV1 to TRDJ1; 9 positions agree with TRDD3. Germline CDR1 is TSWWSYY and CDR2 is QGS. Losses at the gene ends were 3 bases for V and 4 bases for J; bases not matched to a gene: 51. The CDR3 is 30 residues long. The CDR3 reads CALGEIGRQDTFHFLYRRIWGITLLDKLIF. The CDR3 DNA follows: TGTGCTCTTGGGGAGATTGGCCGTCAAGATACCTTTCATTTCCTGTACAGGAGGATTTGGGGGATAACTTTACTCGATAAACTCATCTTT.

This clone showed up just a few times. A far more abundant clone sits one base away, making this likely a read error. Other DNA variants within this sample encode the same CDR3. CDR3 sequence reads: CACDSVLGGSASYTDKLIF. Here the CDR3 DNA reads TGTGCCTGTGACTCCGTGCTGGGGGGTTCCGCCTCGTACACCGATAAACTCATCTTT. The chain combines TRDV2 with TRDJ1; 7 bases align to TRDD3. No J gene was available from TCRdb, and it was assigned here by a germline match of the DNA. CDR3 length: 19 amino acids. CDR1 is GEAIGNYY and CDR2 is EKD in the germline V gene. V lost 3 bases and J lost 0; bases outside the gene matches: 18.

This clone was counted a few times. This DNA's translation differs at residue 11 from TCRdb's protein, which comes from a much larger clone; a read error is likely, and the protein shown is translated from the DNA. The gene calls are TRDV1 and TRDJ1; 11 bases agree with TRDD3. Since TCRdb gives no J gene, matching the DNA to germline was used here to assign it. CDR3 length: 17 residues. J lost 3 bases, V lost 4 bases, and 10 bases had no gene match. The germline V gene encodes CDR1 TSWWSYY and CDR2 QGS. The DNA of the CDR3 is TGTGCTCTTGGGGGGCGACTGGGGGATAGTCACTCCGATAAACTCATCTTT. Amino acids: CALGGRLGDSHSDKLIF.

The table lists this clone with many counts. This sequence joins TRDV1 and TRDJ1; 11 bases match TRDD3. The germline V gene encodes CDR1 TSWWSYY and CDR2 QGS. This CDR3 is built from 18 residues. J was trimmed by 5 bases and V by 5 bases; bases with no gene match: 16. The CDR3 DNA is TGTGCTCTTGGGCCGTATTCGTGTGGGGGATACGCAAAGGATAAACTCATCTTT. Protein product: CALGPYSCGGYAKDKLIF.

In regard to this clone: The mismatch at residue 5 between this DNA's translation and the TCRdb protein of a much larger clone likely reflects a read error; the protein shown is translated from the DNA. The V call is TRDV1, the J call TRDJ1, with 8 bases identical to TRDD3. Germline lookup yields CDR1 TSWWSYY and CDR2 QGS. This CDR3 contains 18 residues. The CDR3, as DNA: TGTGCTCTTGGGAAACTAAAATGGGGGATGTCCGACACCGATAAACTCATCTTT. Encoded protein: CALGKLKWGMSDTDKLIF.

A word on this clone: A far larger clone is just one base off, so this is likely a read error. V and J are TRDV1 and TRDJ1, with a possible D match to TRDD3 (6 bases). No J segment appears in TCRdb, so it was assigned here by matching the sequence to germline. Germline V gene lookup returns CDR1 TSWWSYY and CDR2 QGS. This CDR3 spans 20 amino acids. Trimming took 2 bases from V and 0 from J, leaving 25 bases between them. CDR3 region: CALGEIRPWKQGDHTDKLIF. In DNA, the CDR3 is TGTGCTCTTGGGGAAATCCGGCCTTGGAAGCAGGGGGACCACACCGATAAACTCATCTTT.

This clone came up many times. The gene calls are TRDV1 and TRDJ1; 12 bases agree with TRDD3. The J gene is not listed in TCRdb, so it was assigned here from a DNA match to germline. Unmatched junction bases numbered 17, after V lost 8 bases and J lost 4 bases. Germline CDR1 reads TSWWSYY; CDR2 reads QGS. The CDR3 length is 18 residues. The CDR3 bases are TGTGCTCTTTCTGCTTCCGCCTACTGGGGGATACCAGGCGATAAACTCATCTTT. Its protein is CALSASAYWGIPGDKLIF.

This clone was detected ten times or more. The translation of this DNA and the TCRdb protein of a much larger clone differ at residue 15, probably owing to a read error; the protein shown here is translated from the DNA. The V gene is TRDV3, the J gene TRDJ1; 8 bases align to TRDD3. The CDR3 is made up of 23 amino acids. Germline CDR1 reads TVYSNPD; CDR2 reads GDNSRS (reference sequence). The CDR3 DNA reads as TGTGCCTTTAAGAAGGTGTTGGGCCCCCAGGGGGATAAATATTCTAGGTACACTGATAAACTCATCTTT. Protein: CAFKKVLGPQGDKYSRYTDKLIF.

As regards this clone: A far larger clone is a single base away, which makes a read error likely. Within the sample, other DNA sequences also encode this same CDR3. This chain links TRDV1 with TRDJ1; 13 bases line up with TRDD3. Germline lookup yields CDR1 TSWWSYY and CDR2 QGS. The CDR3 has 28 amino acids. CDR3 residues: CALGVPSSGPIMYWGIRAVGLHYDKLIF. The CDR3 DNA reads TGTGCTCTTGGGGTCCCCTCAAGCGGGCCTATCATGTACTGGGGGATACGCGCAGTTGGGCTTCATTACGATAAACTCATCTTC.

On this clone: TCRdb shows a much larger clone's protein in place of this DNA's translation, and the two differ at residue 10, likely through a read error; the protein shown is translated from the DNA. The genes are TRDV2 and TRDJ1; the D gene is possibly TRDD3 (6 bases). No J segment appears in TCRdb, so it was assigned here by matching the sequence to germline. Germline CDR1 GEAIGNYY, CDR2 EKD. CDR3 length: 18 residues. Trimming pared 0 bases from V and 4 bases from J, leaving 23 bases between. The CDR3 here is CACDTVKRDMSLGDKLIF. The CDR3 bases are TGTGCCTGTGACACCGTGAAGAGGGATATGTCTTTGGGCGATAAACTCATCTTT.

By its share, this clone is medium-sized (0.01 to 0.1%). The sample contains more than one DNA sequence encoding this CDR3. The chain links TRDV1 to TRDJ1, with 12 nucleotides matching TRDD3. This CDR3 comprises 17 residues. CDR1 is TSWWSYY and CDR2 is QGS in the germline V gene. Trimming took 2 bases from V and 10 from J; bases not matched to a gene: 14. The CDR3 DNA reads TGTGCTCTTGGGGAAGAGGGTCTACTGGGGGATACCATAAGACTCATCTTT. This gives the protein CALGEEGLLGDTIRLIF.

As to this clone: TCRdb's protein for this DNA is that of a much larger clone and differs from the translation at residue 8, likely a read error; the protein shown is the DNA translation. This chain connects TRDV1 to TRDJ1, with D perhaps matching TRDD3 (5 bases). Here the J gene was assigned by germline matching of the DNA, as TCRdb has none. Germline-derived CDR1 and CDR2 are TSWWSYY and QGS. The CDR3 length is 16 residues. V lost 4 bases to trimming and J lost 0 bases, with 15 bases between them. This chain's CDR3 is CALGANRRGNTDKLIF. CDR3 DNA sequence: TGTGCTCTTGGGGCTAACCGGAGGGGAAACACCGATAAACTCATCTTT.

This clone was detected a few times. The TCRdb protein, from a much larger clone, departs from this DNA's translation at residue 15, likely by read error; the protein shown derives from the DNA. The rearrangement links TRDV1 to TRDJ1; D tentatively reads TRDD2 or TRDD3 (5 bases each). No J gene was available from TCRdb, and it was assigned here by a germline match of the DNA. The germline V gene has CDR1 TSWWSYY and CDR2 QGS. The CDR3 is made up of 18 amino acids. The CDR3 protein is CALGEPYPGIQYTDRLIF. The DNA for the CDR3 is TGTGCTCTTGGGGAACCCTACCCCGGGATCCAGTACACCGATAGACTCATCTTT.

As for this clone: A read error likely explains this, since a far larger clone differs by one base. Other DNA variants within this sample encode the same CDR3. V and J are TRDV2 and TRDJ2, with 11 positions matching TRDD3. TCRdb offers no J gene call, so here the DNA was matched to germline to obtain one. CDR1 is GEAIGNYY and CDR2 is EKD in the germline V gene. This CDR3 has 16 residues. The CDR3 DNA reads as TGTGCCTGCGACAGACTGGGGGATACTTTGACAGCACAACTCTTCTTT. Amino acid sequence: CACDRLGDTLTAQLFF.

This clone was seen more than once but under ten times. The mismatch at residue 7 between this DNA's translation and the TCRdb protein of a much larger clone likely reflects a read error; the protein shown is translated from the DNA. The V gene is TRDV1, the J gene TRDJ1; 13 bases line up with TRDD3. TCRdb lists no J gene, so it was determined here by aligning the DNA to germline. Trimming cost V 6 bases and J 0 bases; bases outside gene matches: 19. The germline V gene encodes CDR1 TSWWSYY and CDR2 QGS. The CDR3 spans 21 residues. Here the CDR3 reads CALGKRTNWGIRGGYTDKLIF. The CDR3, as DNA: TGTGCTCTTGGCAAACGGACCAACTGGGGGATACGAGGGGGGTACACCGATAAACTCATCTTT.

This clone was seen a handful of times. The protein held in TCRdb is that of a much larger clone and does not match this DNA's translation at residue 16, likely because of a read error; the protein shown is translated from the DNA. V and J are TRDV2 and TRDJ1; D possibly corresponds to TRDD3 (6 bases). The J gene, not given by TCRdb, was assigned here from a germline match of the nucleotide sequence. The CDR3 contains 20 residues. The germline gives CDR1 GEAIGNYY, CDR2 EKD. CDR3 in DNA: TGTGCCTGTGACACCGGTTCCGGACCTCCGAGGGGGAGGTACACCGGTAAACTCATCTTT. It codes for CACDTGSGPPRGRYTGKLIF.

In its sample, this clone was seen a few times. The protein recorded in TCRdb matches a much larger clone and deviates from this DNA's translation at residue 17, suggesting a read error; the protein here is obtained by translating the DNA. The chain links TRDV1 to TRDJ1; 9 bases line up with TRDD3. This CDR3 contains 21 residues. The germline V gene has CDR1 TSWWSYY and CDR2 QGS. The CDR3 region is CALGLPFLPAGLGDRNWGLIF. The CDR3 DNA sequence: TGTGCCCTTGGGCTCCCGTTCCTACCGGCAGGTCTGGGGGATCGCAATTGGGGACTCATCTTT.

This clone was counted many times. TCRdb's protein for this DNA is that of a much larger clone and differs from the translation at residue 10, likely a read error; the protein shown is the DNA translation. V usage is TRDV2 and J usage is TRDJ1; D perhaps matches TRDD3 (5 bases). The CDR3 is made up of 20 amino acids. Trimming took off 1 base at V and 1 base at J, with 27 bases between the two ends. CDR1 GEAIGNYY and CDR2 EKD come from the germline V gene. CDR3 in DNA: TGTGCCTGTGACACTCTTAGAGTACTGGATGGGCCGGTCATCACCGATAAACTCATCTTT. Residues: CACDTLRVLDGPVITDKLIF.

This clone has ten or more counts. Being one base from a much bigger clone, this may be a read error. The chain combines TRDV1 with TRDJ1; the match to TRDD3 covers 10 bases. Per the germline V gene, CDR1 is TSWWSYY and CDR2 is QGS. With V trimmed by 4 bases and J by 7 bases, 36 bases remained unmatched. The CDR3 spans 24 residues. CDR3 amino acids: CALGGEMPSYLSLLTGGFVGKLIF. The CDR3 DNA reads as TGTGCTCTTGGGGGAGAGATGCCTTCCTATCTCTCTCTCCTAACTGGGGGATTTGTCGGTAAACTCATCTTT.